A selection of T cell receptor beta chains follows, all from one sample in a study of post-analysis software for immune sequencing data. Each CDR3 protein is one row after TCRdb ran MiXCR on the PCR reads. The table includes about 430,000 distinct CDR3 sequences, less than 40% detected once. Specimen: blood. The receptors stem from a girl aged 2 to 10 with multiple sclerosis. Each CDR3 is given with its conserved first and last residue. The D gene is left open where the match is weak. A clone size is listed for some rows: how often the clone was seen (once, few, many), or a class if it is expanded.

NA,13,TRBJ1-1,few,TRBV29-1,TGCAGCGTTGCCCAGGTACTGACTATCGAAGCTTTCTTT,CSVAQVLTIEAFF
NA,16,TRBJ2-7,once,TRBV20-1,TGCAGTGCTAGAGGTCGGGGCGGCGGGTTAACCTACGAGCAGTACTTC,CSARGRGGGLTYEQYF
NA,12,TRBJ1-2,few,TRBV25-1,TGTGCCAGCAGTGAACAGGGCTATGGCTACACCTTC,CASSEQGYGYTF
TRBD1,16,TRBJ1-4,few,TRBV6-6,TGTGCCAGCAGCTGGGACAGGGGAGGCACTAATGAAAAACTGTTTTTT,CASSWDRGGTNEKLFF
NA,13,TRBJ1-5,few,TRBV6-1,TGTGCCAGCAGTGGGGACTACTATCAGCCCCAGCATTTT,CASSGDYYQPQHF
NA,16,TRBJ2-1,NA,TRBV4-3,TGCGCCAGCAGCCAAGTGGGTCAGTCCCACTCGGGGGAGCAGTTCTTC,CASSQVGQSHSGEQFF
NA,15,TRBJ1-5,few,TRBV20-1,TGCAGTGCTAGAGTTCCAGGGGCGGAAAGTCAGCCCCAGCATTTT,CSARVPGAESQPQHF
TRBD1,16,TRBJ2-1,NA,TRBV6-5,TGTGCCAGCAGGCCCTCCCGGGACAGGGTTTCCAATGAGCAGTTCTTC,CASRPSRDRVSNEQFF
NA,14,TRBJ2-7,once,TRBV5-1,TGCGCCAGCAGGGGGGACGACAGCCTATACGAGCAGTACTTC,CASRGDDSLYEQYF
NA,13,TRBJ2-2,NA,TRBV9,TGTGCCAGCAGCCCTCGGGGACCCGGGGAGCTGTTTTTT,CASSPRGPGELFF
TRBD2,19,TRBJ2-3,few,TRBV12-3/TRBV12-4,TGTGCCAGCAGTTTAAATCTAGCGGGGGGACAGTCTAGCACAGATACGCAGTATTTT,CASSLNLAGGQSSTDTQYF
NA,15,TRBJ1-2,NA,TRBV4-3,TGCGCCAGCAGCCAAGTGGCCGTAGGAAACTATGGCTACACCTTC,CASSQVAVGNYGYTF
NA,15,TRBJ1-2,NA,TRBV4-3,TGCGCCAGCAGCCAAGCGTTACAGATCAACTATGGCTACACCTTC,CASSQALQINYGYTF
NA,17,TRBJ1-2,once,TRBV15,TGTGCCACCAGCAGAGGAGGAACAAATACCGGGACCTATGGCTACACCTTC,CATSRGGTNTGTYGYTF
NA,12,TRBJ2-1,NA,TRBV12-3/TRBV12-4,TGTGCCAGCAGTTTCACCGGGACAGAGCAGTTCTTC,CASSFTGTEQFF
NA,12,TRBJ1-6,once,TRBV20-1,TGCAGTGCTAGACGGCCGAATTCACCCCTCCACTTT,CSARRPNSPLHF
NA,13,TRBJ1-4,NA,TRBV7-9,TGTGCCAGCAGCTCCCACCTCATGGGAAAACTGTTTTTT,CASSSHLMGKLFF
NA,13,TRBJ2-1,NA,TRBV29-1,TGCAGCGTGGCCGGTAGACTCACCAATGAGCAGTTCTTC,CSVAGRLTNEQFF
NA,13,TRBJ1-2,NA,TRBV7-9,TGTGCCAGCACCGTAAGGGAGGCGTCTGGCTACACCTTC,CASTVREASGYTF
NA,13,TRBJ1-2,NA,TRBV7-3,TGTGCCAGCAGCCCAGGGACCAACTATGGCTACACCTTC,CASSPGTNYGYTF
TRBD2,15,TRBJ2-3,NA,TRBV2,TGTGCCAGCAGCTGGACTAGCGGGGCGTCAGATACGCAGTATTTT,CASSWTSGASDTQYF
NA,15,TRBJ2-3,few,TRBV11-2,TGTGCCAGCAGCTTAATCGGGCAGAGCACAGATACGCAGTATTTT,CASSLIGQSTDTQYF
NA,14,TRBJ1-2,few,TRBV5-5,TGTGCCAGCAGCCCTGCGAACAGGGACTATGGCTACACCTTC,CASSPANRDYGYTF
TRBD1,19,TRBJ1-5,NA,TRBV30,TGTGCCTGGAGCGACAGGGAGACGTTCAGCCCGCTTAGCAATCAGCCCCAGCATTTT,CAWSDRETFSPLSNQPQHF
TRBD1,17,TRBJ1-1,NA,TRBV5-1,TGCGCCAGCAGCGCCGGACAGGGTAGACGTGTGGCCACTGAAGCTTTCTTT,CASSAGQGRRVATEAFF
NA,11,TRBJ2-5,NA,TRBV10-3,TGTGCCATCAGTGGACGAGAGACCCAGTACTTC,CAISGRETQYF
TRBD1,15,TRBJ2-1,NA,TRBV7-3,TGTGCCAGCCTACGGGGGACAGGGGGATTAAATGAGCAGTTCTTC,CASLRGTGGLNEQFF
NA,14,TRBJ1-4,NA,TRBV28,TGTGCCAGCAGCCCCGGGGGGGCGGATGAAAAACTGTTTTTT,CASSPGGADEKLFF
NA,15,TRBJ2-3,NA,TRBV12-3/TRBV12-4,TGTGCCAGCAACGCACCAAAGGGGAGGACAGATACGCAGTATTTT,CASNAPKGRTDTQYF
TRBD1,14,TRBJ1-5,few,TRBV30,TGTGCCTGGAGTGTAGGACAGGGGGTACAGCCCCAGCATTTT,CAWSVGQGVQPQHF
NA,15,TRBJ2-1,NA,TRBV3-1,TGTGCCAGCAGCCAAGATTTTAGTCCGGGAAATGAGCAGTTCTTC,CASSQDFSPGNEQFF
TRBD2,18,TRBJ2-1,few,TRBV29-1,TGCAGCGTTCTTTCGGGCGGGGGTACCTCGGGGTCCTACAATGAGCAGTTCTTC,CSVLSGGGTSGSYNEQFF
NA,15,TRBJ2-1,NA,TRBV5-1,TGCGCCAGCAGCTTGAGGACGGGGTCCTACAATGAGCAGTTCTTC,CASSLRTGSYNEQFF
NA,17,TRBJ1-1,NA,TRBV12-3/TRBV12-4,TGTGCCAGCAGTTTAAGGGACATATTCCCTCTTGACACTGAAGCTTTCTTT,CASSLRDIFPLDTEAFF
NA,15,TRBJ2-5,once,TRBV24-1,TGTGCCACCAGTGATCCTTTCCTGAGACAAGAGACCCAGTACTTC,CATSDPFLRQETQYF
NA,16,TRBJ1-5,NA,TRBV12-3/TRBV12-4,TGTGCCAGCAGTCCTCCAGGGGATAGCGGCAATCAGCCCCAGCATTTT,CASSPPGDSGNQPQHF
TRBD2,16,TRBJ2-1,NA,TRBV12-3/TRBV12-4,TGTGCCAGCAGTGGCCCTAGCGGGAGCTCCTACAATGAGCAGTTCTTC,CASSGPSGSSYNEQFF
TRBD1,16,TRBJ1-5,few,TRBV7-8,TGTGCCAGCAGCTTAGCGAGGACAGGGACCAATCAGCCCCAGCATTTT,CASSLARTGTNQPQHF
NA,14,TRBJ2-7,few,TRBV4-3,TGCGCCAGCAGTCAAAACCACGGTGTTTACGAGCAGTACTTC,CASSQNHGVYEQYF
NA,16,TRBJ1-5,NA,TRBV7-8,TGTGCCAGCAGCTTAGGGGAGAGATTGAGCAATCAGCCCCAGCATTTT,CASSLGERLSNQPQHF
NA,15,TRBJ2-5,NA,TRBV5-1,TGCGCCAGCAGTAGTCGGGGTGAGAACCAAGAGACCCAGTACTTC,CASSSRGENQETQYF
TRBD2,18,TRBJ2-1,NA,TRBV5-4,TGTGCCAGCAGCTTGTATATTATGGCGGGGGGGCCATACAATGAGCAGTTCTTC,CASSLYIMAGGPYNEQFF
TRBD1,15,TRBJ2-7,NA,TRBV27,TGTGCCAGCAGCTCCCCCAGGGGGCTGGTCTACGAGCAGTACTTC,CASSSPRGLVYEQYF
NA,15,TRBJ1-5,NA,TRBV27,TGTGCCAGCAGTCCAACGACAGCCACTCGGCAGCCCCAGCATTTT,CASSPTTATRQPQHF
NA,14,TRBJ2-1,NA,TRBV2,TGTGCCAGCAGTAGAAAGGTCCACTACAATGAGCAGTTCTTC,CASSRKVHYNEQFF
TRBD2,14,TRBJ2-1,few,TRBV28,TGTGCCAGCACCGGGACTAGCGGTTTAGTGGAGCAGTTCTTC,CASTGTSGLVEQFF
NA,14,TRBJ2-7,once,TRBV29-1,TGCAGCGTTGTAGCGGGACAGGGCAGCTACGAGCAGTACTTC,CSVVAGQGSYEQYF
TRBD2,15,TRBJ2-7,few,TRBV15,TGTGCCACCAGCAGGGAGCGGGGGAACAACTACGAGCAGTACTTC,CATSRERGNNYEQYF
TRBD1,16,TRBJ2-7,few,TRBV28,TGTGCCAGCACCTCGACGTACGGACAGGCCACCTACGAGCAGTACTTC,CASTSTYGQATYEQYF
NA,15,TRBJ2-3,NA,TRBV28,TGTGCCAGCAGTTCCCAGGGGTTTTTTGCAGATACGCAGTATTTT,CASSSQGFFADTQYF
NA,13,TRBJ1-2,few,TRBV12-3/TRBV12-4,TGTGCCAGCAGTACCGACAGCCTTTTAGGCTACACCTTC,CASSTDSLLGYTF